This TCR beta chain was identified in a study of blood T cells in healthy people across ages. General observations from the study: TCR beta diversity correlated strongly with naive T cell percentage. Estimates of total diversity, which came from one million sequenced T cells, were considered to be underestimates. Significant beta diversity loss was already apparent by age approximately 40, declining roughly linearly.

Samples each had at least 5.5 micrograms of total RNA extracted. A sample-barcoded 5' primer and a J-beta primer mix were used in a second PCR of roughly 7 to 11 cycles. TCRdb recomputed calls from the 5' RACE reads with MiXCR, one row per CDR3 protein. The table includes some 780,000 distinct CDR3 sequences, around 50% detected once. In its sample, this clonotype was seen a few times. Its antigen is currently unknown. The sequence was collected from a man aged 35-49 years in good health. The sample comprised blood.

CDR3 nucleotide sequence: TGTGCCAGCAGCTCCAAAACAGGGCCAGAGACCCAGTACTTC. Translation gives CASSSKTGPETQYF. V and J are TRBV7-2 and TRBJ2-5, with D possibly being TRBD1 (6 bases). The CDR3 contains 14 residues. Germline CDR1 SGHTA, CDR2 FQGNSA. V was trimmed by 4 bases and J by 4 bases, leaving 13 bases between them.